This T cell receptor beta chain was obtained from a study of PD-L1 blockade in urothelial cancer. The wider study: Blood drawn 3 weeks (second dose) and 6 weeks after treatment start was analyzed.

General observations from the study: Expansion of tumor-associated blood clones at 3 weeks was greater in durable-benefit patients.

Into every PCR, synthetic TCR analog templates were spiked. Libraries were prepared by immunoSEQ multiplex PCR; TCRdb keeps only in-frame clonotypes and omits some of them. This sample carries 100,000 to 150,000 clones, 86% of them seen once, and the ten largest clones take roughly 2.3%. Regarding time point: peripheral blood 6 weeks after treatment start. On this clone itself: The antigen is undetermined.

Germline-derived CDR1 and CDR2 are SGHVS and FNYEAQ. This CDR3 has 15 residues. Trimming left V 5 bases short and J 0 bases short, with 14 bases between. The source is a man in his fifties or sixties with urothelial cancer. Sample: PBMCs, taken around atezolizumab (anti-PD-L1) treatment. The chain uses TRBV7-6 and TRBJ2-7; D is perhaps TRBD1 (6 bases). The CDR3 DNA follows: TGTGCCAGCAGCCCTCTCCGGGACAACTCCTACGAGCAGTACTTC. This codes for CASSPLRDNSYEQYF.